Shown below are 26 T cell receptor beta chains from a single sample sequenced in a study of OX40 agonist ivuxolimab in advanced cancers. TCRdb's table, derived via immunoSEQ multiplex PCR, lists solely in-frame clones and lacks some. The profile shows some 150,000 clones, 90% of them singletons. This specimen was CD4+ or CD8+ T cells sorted from blood, taken in a trial of the OX40 agonist ivuxolimab. These receptors were obtained from an adult with an advanced solid tumor such as melanoma, head and neck, liver or kidney cancer.

This chain uses TRBV7-3 with TRBJ1-5; 7 bases line up with TRBD1. CDR3 length: 15 residues. Germline-derived CDR1 and CDR2 are SGHTA and FQGTGA. J was trimmed by 6 bases and V by 5 bases; bases with no gene match: 10. The CDR3 here is CASSRGQVLIQPQHF. CDR3 in DNA: TGTGCCAGCAGCCGTGGACAGGTATTAATTCAGCCCCAGCATTTT.

This rearrangement joins TRBV6-6 to TRBJ1-5; 9 nucleotides agree with TRBD1. Germline V CDR1 and CDR2: MNHNY, SVGAGI (reference sequence). This CDR3 spans 15 amino acids. Unmatched junction bases numbered 4, after V lost 5 bases and J lost 2 bases. The CDR3: CASSTRTGGNQPQHF. CDR3 nucleotide sequence: TGTGCCAGCAGTACGCGGACAGGGGGCAATCAGCCCCAGCATTTT.

The chain has TRBV7-3 and TRBJ2-5, with TRBD1 matching over 7 bases. Looked up from germline, CDR1 is SGHTA and CDR2 is FQGTGA. CDR3 length equals 13 residues. V trimming: 5 bases; J trimming: 1 base; junction bases outside the gene matches: 1. The CDR3 loop reads CASSRDSQETQYF. The DNA of the CDR3 is TGTGCCAGCAGCCGGGACAGCCAAGAGACCCAGTACTTC.

J is TRBJ1-4 and V is TRBV4-3; 8 bases line up with TRBD1. This CDR3 spans 17 amino acids. The V segment lost 2 bases and the J segment 7 bases; nucleotides outside the gene matches: 12. Germline CDR1 LGHNA, CDR2 YSLEER. CDR3 sequence (DNA): TGCGCCAGCAGCCAACTCGGACAGGGAGGTTGGAGTGAAAAACTGTTTTTT. Its protein is CASSQLGQGGWSEKLFF.

The chain is built from TRBV27 and TRBJ1-1; possible D gene TRBD1, 5 bases. CDR1 is MNHEY, CDR2 SMNVEV, per germline (reference sequence). This CDR3 spans 14 amino acids. The V end was cut by 2 bases, the J end by 4 bases, with 11 bases between. CDR3: CASSLRGRATEAFF. The DNA for the CDR3 is TGTGCCAGCAGTTTAAGGGGCAGGGCCACTGAAGCTTTCTTT.

V and J are TRBV5-1 and TRBJ2-1; no firm D call. Germline V gene data show CDR1 as SGHRS and CDR2 as YFSETQ. This CDR3 has 15 amino acids. V was pared by 2 bases and J by 1 base, with 10 bases between. The CDR3 region is CASSFRPNSYNEQFF. In nucleotides, the CDR3 is TGCGCCAGCAGCTTCCGCCCAAATTCCTACAATGAGCAGTTCTTC. The whole variable domain, remainder taken from reference TRBV5-1 and TRBJ2-1, is KAGVTQTPRYLIKTRGQQVTLSCSPISGHRSVSWYQQTPGQGLQFLFEYFSETQRNKGNFPGRFSGRQFSNSRSEMNVSTLELGDSALYLCASSFRPNSYNEQFFGPGTRLTVL.

The chain is built from TRBV7-2 and TRBJ1-6; maybe TRBD1 (5 bases). With 4 bases removed from V and 7 bases from J, the gap between germline ends came to 14 bases. In germline, CDR1 is SGHTA, CDR2 FQGNSA. The CDR3 totals 15 residues. The CDR3 nucleotides read TGTGCCAGCAGCTCCCACGGGCGGGGCAATTCACCCCTCCACTTT. Protein sequence: CASSSHGRGNSPLHF.

V is TRBV4-2 and J is TRBJ2-5; no definite D call. This CDR3 comprises 15 residues. CDR1 and CDR2 from the germline V gene are LGHNA and YNFKEQ. With 4 bases removed from V and 4 bases from J, the gap between germline ends came to 16 bases. The CDR3, as DNA: TGTGCCAGCAGCCCCAGACAAGAACGGAGAGAGACCCAGTACTTC. It translates to CASSPRQERRETQYF.

This chain joins TRBV4-3 and TRBJ2-5, with D perhaps matching TRBD2 (5 bases). V lost 2 bases and J 5 bases, leaving 12 bases between the germline ends. Germline V gene data show CDR1 as LGHNA and CDR2 as YSLEER. The CDR3 length is 14 residues. CDR3 region: CASSQRGFGETQYF. DNA for the CDR3: TGCGCCAGCAGCCAACGCGGGTTCGGCGAGACCCAGTACTTC.

Comment on this clone: Mismatch with germline at one junction end may stem from a read error. V and J are TRBV7-8 and TRBJ1-2; a possible D gene is TRBD1 (6 bases). The CDR3 contains 12 residues. Per the germline V gene, CDR1 is SGHVS and CDR2 is FQNEAQ. The CDR3 region has the DNA TGTGCCAGCAGCCCTTTCGGGGGCGAGGACCACTTC. Translation gives CASSPFGGEDHF.

V usage is TRBV18 and J usage is TRBJ2-5; maybe TRBD1 (7 bases). Deletions cut 6 bases from V and 3 bases from J, with 17 bases between. Germline V gene lookup returns CDR1 KGHSH and CDR2 LQKENI. CDR3 length: 15 residues. CDR3 region: CASSPQGVAEETQYF. CDR3 nucleotides: TGTGCCAGCTCCCCTCAGGGGGTAGCGGAAGAGACCCAGTACTTC.

The chain couples TRBV7-2 to TRBJ1-4; D perhaps matches TRBD1 (6 bases). Trimming shortened V by 1 base and J by 8 bases, and 11 bases separated the two germline ends. CDR1 is SGHTA, CDR2 FQGNSA, per germline. The length of the CDR3 is 14 residues. The CDR3 loop is CASSLEGGREKLFF. CDR3 bases: TGTGCCAGCAGCTTAGAAGGGGGAAGAGAAAAACTGTTTTTT. Combining the CDR3 with reference TRBV7-2 and TRBJ1-4 gives the whole variable domain GAGVSQSPSNKVTEKGKDVELRCDPISGHTALYWYRQSLGQGLEFLIYFQGNSAPDKSGLPSDRFSAERTGGSVSTLTIQRTQQEDSAVYLCASSLEGGREKLFFGSGTQLSVL.

This chain uses TRBV5-1 with TRBJ2-3, with D unclear. The V end lost 0 bases, the J end lost 6 bases, and 2 bases lay between the germline ends. Germline lookup yields CDR1 SGHRS and CDR2 YFSETQ. CDR3 length equals 11 residues. The CDR3 loop reads CASSLADTQYF. The DNA for the CDR3 is TGCGCCAGCAGCTTGGCCGATACGCAGTATTTT.

The chain joins TRBV7-9 to TRBJ2-7, with unresolved D. Trimming took 3 bases from V and 2 from J, leaving 11 bases between them. Germline CDR1 SEHNR, CDR2 FQNEAQ (reference sequence). The CDR3 is 14 residues long. The CDR3 DNA reads as TGTGCCAGCAGCTTCCTAGGAGCCCCCTACGAGCAGTACTTC. Encoded protein: CASSFLGAPYEQYF. The variable domain in full, with the rest retrieved from reference TRBV7-9 and TRBJ2-7, is DTGVSQNPRHKITKRGQNVTFRCDPISEHNRLYWYRQTLGQGPEFLTYFQNEAQLEKSRLLSDRFSAERPKGSFSTLEIQRTEQGDSAMYLCASSFLGAPYEQYFGPGTRLTVT.

The chain carries TRBV18 and TRBJ1-5; D remains ambiguous. The CDR3 runs to 14 residues. Trimming pared 6 bases from V and 2 bases from J, leaving 11 bases between. Germline values: CDR1 KGHSH, CDR2 LQKENI. In DNA, the CDR3 is TGTGCCAGCTCGAAGACTACGGGCAATCAGCCCCAGCATTTT. This sequence encodes CASSKTTGNQPQHF.

This chain joins TRBV7-2 and TRBJ2-2; maybe TRBD1 (6 bases). Germline V CDR1 and CDR2: SGHTA, FQGNSA. V lost 5 bases and J 15 bases, leaving 13 bases between the germline ends. The CDR3 has 11 amino acids. DNA of the CDR3: TGTGCCAGCAGCCCTCAGGGGTCGGTGTTTTTT. Its translation is CASSPQGSVFF.

The V gene is TRBV6-5, the J gene TRBJ1-1; D ambiguous. V was trimmed by 10 bases and J by 10 bases, leaving 16 bases between them. The CDR3 runs to 11 residues. The germline V gene encodes CDR1 MNHEY and CDR2 SVGAGI. CDR3 coding DNA: TGTGCCACCCACCATCCGGCGGTAGCTTTCTTT. Translating gives CATHHPAVAFF.

This rearrangement joins TRBV18 to TRBJ2-2; 13 positions agree with TRBD2. Germline V CDR1 and CDR2: KGHSH, LQKENI. CDR3 length: 19 residues. Losses at the gene ends were 5 bases for V and 4 bases for J; bases not matched to a gene: 13. In DNA, the CDR3 is TGTGCCAGCTCAAGACTAGCGGGAGGTAGTTTGCCAGGCACCGGGGAGCTGTTTTTT. It encodes CASSRLAGGSLPGTGELFF.

This sequence joins TRBV5-1 and TRBJ2-5; 12 bases fit TRBD2. The CDR3 runs to 17 residues. Trimming took 4 bases from V and 2 from J; bases not matched to a gene: 9. The germline V gene encodes CDR1 SGHRS and CDR2 YFSETQ. The CDR3 sequence: CASSPGLAGTSQETQYF. DNA of the CDR3: TGCGCCAGCAGCCCCGGACTAGCGGGGACATCACAAGAGACCCAGTACTTC. Drawing the rest from reference TRBV5-1 and TRBJ2-5, the complete variable domain is KAGVTQTPRYLIKTRGQQVTLSCSPISGHRSVSWYQQTPGQGLQFLFEYFSETQRNKGNFPGRFSGRQFSNSRSEMNVSTLELGDSALYLCASSPGLAGTSQETQYFGPGTRLLVL.

V gene TRBV30 combines with J gene TRBJ2-5; 9 positions match TRBD1. V lost 3 bases to trimming and J lost 5 bases; unmatched junction nucleotides: 10. Germline V lookup: CDR1 GTSNPN, CDR2 SVGIG (reference sequence). The CDR3 is 15 residues long. CDR3 residues: CAWRDRQGGKETQYF. In DNA, the CDR3 is TGTGCCTGGAGAGACAGACAGGGGGGTAAGGAGACCCAGTACTTC.

The chain links TRBV5-5 to TRBJ1-2; TRBD1 agrees at 10 bases. V lost 4 bases, J lost 3 bases, and 3 bases stayed unmatched. Germline-derived CDR1 and CDR2 are SGHKS and YYEKEE (reference sequence). This CDR3 has 14 residues. CDR3 region: CASSEGQGYYGYTF. For the CDR3, the DNA is TGTGCCAGCAGCGAGGGACAGGGGTACTATGGCTACACCTTC.

The chain combines TRBV2 with TRBJ2-7, with 12 bases lining up with TRBD2. The CDR3 has 14 residues. Trimming removed 6 bases from V and 4 bases from J; junction bases left unmatched: 4. In germline, CDR1 is SNHLY, CDR2 FYNNEI. The CDR3: CASSSGTSGYEQYF. The CDR3 DNA sequence: TGTGCCAGCAGCTCCGGGACTAGCGGGTACGAGCAGTACTTC.

Notes on this clone: This same CDR3 is encoded by further DNA sequences in the sample. The chain couples TRBV30 to TRBJ1-1, with TRBD1 matching 8 bases. This CDR3 has 13 amino acids. Germline V gene sequence: CDR1 GTSNPN, CDR2 SVGIG (reference sequence). V lost 0 bases and J lost 3; bases outside the gene matches: 0. In DNA, the CDR3 is TGTGCCTGGAGTGTACAGGGGGACACTGAAGCTTTCTTT. Translated: CAWSVQGDTEAFF. The full variable domain, in which reference TRBV30 and TRBJ1-1 provide the parts outside the CDR3, is SQTIHQWPATLVQPVGSPLSLECTVEGTSNPNLYWYRQAAGRGLQLLFYSVGIGQISSEVPQNLSASRPQDRQFILSSKKLLLSDSGFYLCAWSVQGDTEAFFGQGTRLTVV.

This chain connects TRBV4-2 to TRBJ1-4; D possibly corresponds to TRBD1 (6 bases). Per the germline V gene, CDR1 is LGHNA and CDR2 is YNFKEQ. V was shortened by 5 bases and J by 8 bases, with 15 bases between the two germline ends. This CDR3 has 14 residues. The CDR3 DNA reads TGTGCCAGCAGCTTGGGCGGACAGAGGGAAAAACTGTTTTTT. It codes for CASSLGGQREKLFF.

The table lists this clone with a count of one. In nucleotides, the CDR3 is TGTGCCAGCAGTTATTCCCCCACTAGCATCGGGAATGAGCAGTTCTTC. It yields the protein CASSYSPTSIGNEQFF. The V gene is TRBV6-5, the J gene TRBJ2-1; possible D gene TRBD2, 6 bases. The CDR3 extends over 16 amino acids. Germline V gene sequence: CDR1 MNHEY, CDR2 SVGAGI. Trimming took off 3 bases at V and 7 bases at J, with 19 bases between the two ends.

The V gene is TRBV18, the J gene TRBJ1-5, with D maybe TRBD1 (6 bases). CDR3 size: 14 residues. The V gene lost 0 bases and the J gene lost 5 bases, with 8 bases spanning the gap. Germline CDR1 KGHSH, CDR2 LQKENI. This chain's CDR3 is CASSPPGGDQPQHF. The CDR3 bases are TGTGCCAGCTCACCACCCGGGGGCGATCAGCCCCAGCATTTT.